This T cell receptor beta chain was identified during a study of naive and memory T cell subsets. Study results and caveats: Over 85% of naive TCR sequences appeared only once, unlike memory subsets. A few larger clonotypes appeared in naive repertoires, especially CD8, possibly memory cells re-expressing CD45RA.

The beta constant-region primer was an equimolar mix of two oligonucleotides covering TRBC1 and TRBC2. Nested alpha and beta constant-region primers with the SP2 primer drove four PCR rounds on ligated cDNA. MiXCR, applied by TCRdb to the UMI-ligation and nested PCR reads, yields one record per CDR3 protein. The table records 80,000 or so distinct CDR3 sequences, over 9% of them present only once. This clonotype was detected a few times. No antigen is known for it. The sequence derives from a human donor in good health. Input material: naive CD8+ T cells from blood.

The CDR3 protein is CASSPRDRLDQPQHF. The DNA of the CDR3 is TGTGCCAGCAGCCCCAGGGACAGGTTAGATCAGCCCCAGCATTTT. The rearrangement uses TRBV7-2 and TRBJ1-5; TRBD1 matches 8 bases. V lost 5 bases, J lost 5 bases, and 8 bases stayed unmatched. Germline CDR1 SGHTA, CDR2 FQGNSA. CDR3 length: 15 residues.